This T cell receptor beta chain was sequenced for a study of blood T cells in healthy people across ages. Germline CDR1 and CDR2: DFQATT and SNEGSKA (reference sequence). Trimming left V 5 bases short and J 2 bases short, with 15 bases between. The CDR3 contains 14 residues. A second about 6 to 12 cycle PCR used barcoded and J-beta primers. TCRdb analysed the 5' RACE reads with MiXCR anew, one entry per CDR3 protein. The sample records about 2 million distinct CDR3 sequences, 49% being singletons. The source material was blood. The rearrangement uses TRBV20-1 and TRBJ1-2; weak D call: TRBD1 (5 bases). This receptor was identified in a woman aged 35 to 49 in good health. CDR3 region: CSAPDRRGNYGYTF. The DNA for the CDR3 is TGCAGTGCTCCTGACAGAAGGGGCAACTATGGCTACACCTTC.